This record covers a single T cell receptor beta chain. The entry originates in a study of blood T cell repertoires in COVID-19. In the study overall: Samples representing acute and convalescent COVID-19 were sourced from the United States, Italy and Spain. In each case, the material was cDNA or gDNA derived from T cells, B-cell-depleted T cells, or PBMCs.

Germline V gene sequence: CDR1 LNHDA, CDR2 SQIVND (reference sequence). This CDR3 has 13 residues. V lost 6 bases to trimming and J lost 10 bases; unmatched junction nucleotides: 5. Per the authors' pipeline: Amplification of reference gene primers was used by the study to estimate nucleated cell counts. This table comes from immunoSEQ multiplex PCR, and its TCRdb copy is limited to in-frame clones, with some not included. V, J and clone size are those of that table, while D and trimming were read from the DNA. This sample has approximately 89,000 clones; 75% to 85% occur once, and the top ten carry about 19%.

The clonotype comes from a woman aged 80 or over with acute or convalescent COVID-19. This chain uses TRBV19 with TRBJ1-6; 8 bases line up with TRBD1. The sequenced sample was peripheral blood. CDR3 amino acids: CASRETGVSPLHF. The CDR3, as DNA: TGTGCCAGTAGGGAGACAGGGGTCTCACCCCTCCACTTT.